These 22 T cell receptor beta chains share one sample of origin, sequenced in a study of cytomegalovirus exposure and HLA in healthy donors. PCR involved 60 Vbeta and 13 Jbeta primers. TCRdb's table, derived via immunoSEQ multiplex PCR, lists solely in-frame clones and lacks some. The data contain approximately 170,000 clones, roughly 84% of them singletons. The sample taken for sequencing was PBMCs. Receptors originate from a young man in good health and CMV-seropositive.

The chain recombines TRBV27 with TRBJ2-7; D gene unclear. With 0 bases removed from V and 5 bases from J, the gap between germline ends came to 14 bases. The CDR3 has 15 amino acids. Germline V lookup: CDR1 MNHEY, CDR2 SMNVEV (reference sequence). CDR3 nucleotides: TGTGCCAGCAGTTTATCGCGTAGAGGATCTAACGAGCAGTACTTC. It yields the protein CASSLSRRGSNEQYF.

The chain carries TRBV21-1 and TRBJ2-7; the DNA was not used to check the table's D call, TRBD2. TRBV21-1 is given as a pseudogene. The length of the CDR3 is 15 residues. The CDR3 DNA follows: TGTGCCAGCAGTTGGGAGAGTTGGAGCTCCTACGAGCAGTACTTC. It is translated as CASSWESWSSYEQYF.

The chain recombines TRBV18 with TRBJ2-2; TRBD1 agrees at 7 bases. CDR3 length: 15 residues. Germline V gives CDR1 KGHSH, CDR2 LQKENI. V lost 5 bases, J lost 7 bases, and 10 bases stayed unmatched. The CDR3 region has the DNA TGTGCCAGCTCATCATCTTTGACAGGGCGCGGGGAGCTGTTTTTT. Translating it yields CASSSSLTGRGELFF. The entire variable domain, with the rest obtained from reference TRBV18 and TRBJ2-2, is as follows: NAGVMQNPRHLVRRRGQEARLRCSPMKGHSHVYWYRQLPEEGLKFMVYLQKENIIDESGMPKERFSAEFPKEGPSILRIQQVVRGDSAAYFCASSSSLTGRGELFFGEGSRLTVL.

A word on this clone: One junction end disagrees with the germline gene, perhaps due to a read error. The chain combines TRBV7-9 with TRBJ2-2; 15 nucleotides match TRBD2. The CDR3 runs 16 residues. CDR1 and CDR2 (germline): SEHNR, FQNEAQ (reference sequence). This CDR3 is CSSSGTSGRSKGELFF. CDR3 DNA sequence: TGTTCCAGCAGCGGGACTAGCGGGAGGAGTAAAGGGGAGCTGTTTTTT.

The chain uses TRBV7-4 and TRBJ2-4, with D unresolved. In germline, CDR1 is SGHVT, CDR2 SQSDAQ. The CDR3 is made up of 14 amino acids. The V end lost 5 bases, the J end lost 0 bases, and 8 bases lay between the germline ends. CDR3 amino acids: CASSPILAKNIQYF. For the CDR3, the DNA is TGTGCCAGCAGCCCCATACTAGCCAAAAACATTCAGTACTTC.

The gene calls are TRBV6-1 and TRBJ1-3; D uncertain. The germline V gene encodes CDR1 MNHNS and CDR2 SASEGT. Trimming pared 7 bases from V and 0 bases from J, leaving 13 bases between. CDR3 length: 15 residues. The CDR3 region has the DNA TGTGCCAGCATTGCTAACCGAATCTCTGGAAACACCATATATTTT. Its protein product is CASIANRISGNTIYF.

The chain carries TRBV6-5 and TRBJ2-2; D is undetermined. This CDR3 comprises 14 residues. V lost 2 bases and J 3 bases, leaving 7 bases between the germline ends. Germline-derived CDR1 and CDR2 are MNHEY and SVGAGI. This CDR3 is CASSYIPYTGELFF. The DNA for the CDR3 is TGTGCCAGCAGTTACATCCCTTACACCGGGGAGCTGTTTTTT.

The V call is TRBV25-1, the J call TRBJ1-4; 9 bases match TRBD1. V trimming: 8 bases; J trimming: 7 bases; junction bases outside the gene matches: 17. CDR3 length: 17 amino acids. Germline CDR1 is MGHDK and CDR2 is SYGVNS. The CDR3 sequence is CASSPPQGDRVGEKLFF. For the CDR3, the DNA is TGTGCCAGCTCCCCCCCCCAGGGGGACAGGGTCGGTGAAAAACTGTTTTTT.

The chain joins TRBV15 to TRBJ1-2, with D tentatively TRBD1 (6 bases). CDR3 length: 14 amino acids. Trimming stripped 5 bases from V and 2 bases from J, with 12 bases between. The V gene's germline CDR1 is LNHNV and CDR2 YYDKDF (reference sequence). Here the CDR3 DNA reads TGTGCCACCAGCCCAGACAGGTTAAACTATGGCTACACCTTC. Protein product: CATSPDRLNYGYTF. The entire variable domain, with the rest obtained from reference TRBV15 and TRBJ1-2, is as follows: DAMVIQNPRYQVTQFGKPVTLSCSQTLNHNVMYWYQQKSSQAPKLLFHYYDKDFNNEADTPDNFQSRRPNTSFCFLDIRSPGLGDTAMYLCATSPDRLNYGYTFGSGTRLTVV.

The J gene is TRBJ2-4, the V gene TRBV19; 15 bases are shared with TRBD2. In germline, CDR1 is LNHDA, CDR2 SQIVND (reference sequence). The CDR3 length is 17 residues. J gave up 1 base and V 7 bases, and 5 bases lay outside the gene matches. Here the CDR3 DNA reads TGTGCCAGTACCCCTGGACTAGCGGGAGGGGCCAAAAACATTCAGTACTTC. As protein: CASTPGLAGGAKNIQYF.

This chain links TRBV5-8 with TRBJ1-1; tentative D call: TRBD1 (6 bases). V lost 4 bases to trimming and J lost 5 bases, with 15 bases between them. CDR1 and CDR2 from the germline V gene are SGHTS and YDEGEE. This CDR3 is 14 amino acids long. CDR3 coding DNA: TGTGCCAGCAGCGCCCAGGGGTTCGGAACTGAAGCTTTCTTT. Protein product: CASSAQGFGTEAFF.

The rearrangement uses TRBV4-1 and TRBJ2-1, with TRBD2 as a possible D gene (5 bases). The CDR3 sequence is 17 residues long. V was trimmed by 0 bases and J by 0 bases, leaving 12 bases between them. Germline loops: CDR1 MGHRA, CDR2 YSYEKL. The CDR3 loop reads CASSQDRGYSSYNEQFF. The CDR3 DNA reads as TGCGCCAGCAGCCAAGATCGGGGATATAGCTCCTACAATGAGCAGTTCTTC.

The DNA for the CDR3 is TGTGCCAGCAGTACGGACAGGGGCTCACCCCTCCACTTT. It codes for CASSTDRGSPLHF. The V gene is TRBV27, the J gene TRBJ1-6, with TRBD1 identical over 9 bases. V lost 5 bases to trimming and J lost 10 bases; unmatched junction nucleotides: 3. The CDR3 totals 13 residues. Germline CDR1 reads MNHEY; CDR2 reads SMNVEV (reference sequence).

V gene TRBV6-5 combines with J gene TRBJ1-4; possibly TRBD1 for D (5 bases). Trimming stripped 3 bases from V and 8 bases from J, with 13 bases between. The germline V gene encodes CDR1 MNHEY and CDR2 SVGAGI. CDR3 size: 14 residues. CDR3 nucleotide sequence: TGTGCCAGCAGTTATCGGGGGGGGAGGGAAAAACTGTTTTTT. Amino acid sequence: CASSYRGGREKLFF.

This chain connects TRBV7-9 to TRBJ2-2; D not resolved. Germline V lookup: CDR1 SEHNR, CDR2 FQNEAQ (reference sequence). Trimming stripped 7 bases from V and 1 base from J, with 10 bases between. CDR3 length: 14 amino acids. This chain's CDR3 is CASMGYQNTGELFF. CDR3 nucleotides: TGTGCCAGCATGGGCTACCAGAACACCGGGGAGCTGTTTTTT.

The chain combines TRBV11-3 with TRBJ2-5, with 16 bases that match TRBD2. Germline loops: CDR1 SGHNT, CDR2 YENEEA. The CDR3 runs to 18 residues. Trimming removed 0 bases from V and 5 bases from J; junction bases left unmatched: 6. This CDR3 is CASSLDPGLAGGRETQYF. CDR3 sequence (DNA): TGTGCCAGCAGCTTAGATCCGGGACTAGCGGGAGGGCGTGAGACCCAGTACTTC.

The genes are TRBV2 and TRBJ2-7; 11 bases are a match to TRBD2. The CDR3 runs 14 residues. Germline V lookup: CDR1 SNHLY, CDR2 FYNNEI. V trimming: 10 bases; J trimming: 0 bases; junction bases outside the gene matches: 5. CDR3 amino acids: CATASGRSSYEQYV. DNA of the CDR3: TGTGCCACCGCTAGCGGGAGGTCCTCCTACGAGCAGTACGTC.

This CDR3 reads CASSPGGKNTEAFF. DNA for the CDR3: TGTGCCAGCAGCCCAGGAGGGAAGAACACTGAAGCTTTCTTT. V is TRBV7-2 and J is TRBJ1-1; D not resolved. The CDR3 sequence is 14 residues long. Germline assignment: CDR1 SGHTA and CDR2 FQGNSA. Trimming removed 5 bases at V and 1 base at J, with 11 bases between.

The J gene is TRBJ2-3, the V gene TRBV10-3, with 7 bases identical to TRBD1. Germline V gene lookup returns CDR1 ENHRY and CDR2 SYGVKD. After removal of 0 bases from V and 4 bases from J, the junction contained 1 base not matched to a gene. The CDR3 contains 14 residues. The DNA of the CDR3 is TGTGCCATCAGTGAGTCCCAGGGGGCAGATACGCAGTATTTT. Protein: CAISESQGADTQYF.

This chain uses TRBV27 with TRBJ2-1, with D perhaps matching TRBD2 (5 bases). Germline-derived CDR1 and CDR2 are MNHEY and SMNVEV (reference sequence). Trimming left V 3 bases short and J 4 bases short, with 10 bases between. The CDR3 loop spans 14 amino acids. The DNA for the CDR3 is TGTGCCAGCAGTTTCCAGCGGAGATACAATGAGCAGTTCTTC. Its translation: CASSFQRRYNEQFF.

The CDR3 DNA is TGTGCCAGCAGTTACTCATACAGGGGTGACGAAAAACTGTTTTTT. This translates into CASSYSYRGDEKLFF. The chain joins TRBV6-5 to TRBJ1-4, with 7 positions matching TRBD1. Trimming took 0 bases from V and 8 from J; bases not matched to a gene: 6. From germline, CDR1 is MNHEY and CDR2 SVGAGI. There are 15 residues in the CDR3.

The chain links TRBV19 to TRBJ2-1, with 11 bases identical to TRBD2. Germline V gives CDR1 LNHDA, CDR2 SQIVND (reference sequence). This CDR3 region has 16 residues. With V trimmed by 3 bases and J by 4 bases, 5 bases remained unmatched. CDR3 coding DNA: TGTGCCAGTAGTATGGGGACTAGCGGCGGTTACAATGAGCAGTTCTTC. This gives the protein CASSMGTSGGYNEQFF.